This TCR delta chain was obtained from a study of γδ T cells in repeated Plasmodium falciparum infection. Turning to the study itself: Malaria-naive adults were infected with P. falciparum NF54 four times over around 600 days. General study findings and limits: Vgamma9/Vdelta2+ repertoires stayed stably polyclonal over time and infection. Vdelta2-negative gammadelta repertoires, largely Vdelta1+, seemingly showed infection-driven waves of new clonal selection.

TRG and TRD sequences were obtained from every sorted gammadelta sample. TCRdb reprocessed the multiplex PCR reads using CATT. The data hold around 89,000 delta-chain clones, with about 1.5% observed a single time. The sample holds many counts of this clone. The antigen is undetermined. Other DNA sequences in the sample encode the same CDR3. Bulk repertoires came from Vgamma9/Vdelta2+ or Vdelta2-negative gammadelta T cells flow-sorted from PBMC. The CDR3 runs to 22 residues. The V gene's germline CDR1 is TSWWSYY and CDR2 QGS. Losses at the gene ends were 1 base for V and 2 bases for J; bases not matched to a gene: 19.

The sequence was obtained from a pool of human donors (malaria-infected and uninfected, not separated). The chain recombines TRDV1 with TRDJ1; 13 bases match TRDD3. Material for sequencing was gamma-delta T cells from blood. CDR3 loop: CALGEPTGITGGYAAGTDKLIF. The CDR3 bases are TGTGCTCTTGGGGAACCTACGGGGATTACTGGGGGATACGCAGCGGGGACCGATAAACTCATCTTT.